The clone carrying this T cell receptor beta chain appeared once. Its antigen is still unknown. This sample is drawn from a study of cytomegalovirus exposure and HLA in healthy donors. Only in-frame clones appear in the TCRdb table, and some are missing; sequencing was by immunoSEQ multiplex PCR. The sample has around 250,000 clones, 90% seen once. CDR3 length: 14 residues. The V and J ends lost 9 bases and 3 bases, in that order; junction bases with no gene match: 8. Germline CDR1 is MGHRA and CDR2 is YSYEKL. The study, taken as a whole, reports: Altogether, around 160 TCR beta chains were recorded as cytomegalovirus-associated.

Sequences were obtained from PBMCs. This clonotype was sampled from a young woman in good health and CMV-seronegative. The J gene is TRBJ2-3, the V gene TRBV4-1, with TRBD1 matching 8 bases. The CDR3 bases are TGCGCCAGTTCGACAGGGGTATTAACAGATACGCAGTATTTT. Protein: CASSTGVLTDTQYF.